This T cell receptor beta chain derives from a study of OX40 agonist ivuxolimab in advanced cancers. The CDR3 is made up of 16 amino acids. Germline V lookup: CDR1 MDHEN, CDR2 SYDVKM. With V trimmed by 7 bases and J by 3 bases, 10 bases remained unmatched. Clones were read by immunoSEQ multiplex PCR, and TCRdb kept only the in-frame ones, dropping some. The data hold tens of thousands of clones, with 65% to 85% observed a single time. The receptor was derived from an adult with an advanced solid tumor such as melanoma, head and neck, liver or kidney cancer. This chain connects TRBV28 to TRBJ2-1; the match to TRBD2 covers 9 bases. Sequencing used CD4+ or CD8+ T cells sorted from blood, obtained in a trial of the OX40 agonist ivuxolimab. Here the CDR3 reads CASNKGSGSIYNEQFF. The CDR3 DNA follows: TGTGCCAGCAATAAAGGTAGCGGGAGTATCTACAATGAGCAGTTCTTC.